This paragraph covers one T cell receptor (beta chain) sequence. At one end, the junction sequence differs from germline, possibly due to a read error. These data come from a study of tumor-infiltrating lymphocytes in primary liver carcinoma. The CDR3 consists of 15 residues. Looked up from germline, CDR1 is MDHEN and CDR2 is SYDVKM. Starting material of 500 ng total RNA yielded TCR beta cDNA via a constant-region primer. Construction of TCR beta libraries relied on three successive nested multiplex PCR rounds employing slightly modified ARM-PCR. The opening two PCR rounds, 10 cycles each, paired TRBV1-TRBV30 forward primers with a C-beta reverse primer. TCRdb passed the multiplex PCR reads through MiXCR, listing each CDR3 protein once. Of roughly 49,000 distinct CDR3 sequences listed, about three quarters are singletons. Between roughly 17 and 31 mg of unsorted bulk tissue served as the source from which RNA and DNA were co-extracted. Per tumor, sampling covered five separate regions.

The sequence was collected from a man aged 35 to 55 with primary liver carcinoma and hepatitis B virus infection. This chain uses TRBV28 with TRBJ2-3; maybe TRBD2 (5 bases). Sequencing was performed on liver tumor tissue from sampling region 5. Subset defined: tumor region T5, tumor centre. Here the CDR3 reads CDSSPGLFLTDTQYF. The DNA of the CDR3 is TGTGACAGCAGTCCAGGACTCTTTCTCACAGATACGCAGTATTTT.